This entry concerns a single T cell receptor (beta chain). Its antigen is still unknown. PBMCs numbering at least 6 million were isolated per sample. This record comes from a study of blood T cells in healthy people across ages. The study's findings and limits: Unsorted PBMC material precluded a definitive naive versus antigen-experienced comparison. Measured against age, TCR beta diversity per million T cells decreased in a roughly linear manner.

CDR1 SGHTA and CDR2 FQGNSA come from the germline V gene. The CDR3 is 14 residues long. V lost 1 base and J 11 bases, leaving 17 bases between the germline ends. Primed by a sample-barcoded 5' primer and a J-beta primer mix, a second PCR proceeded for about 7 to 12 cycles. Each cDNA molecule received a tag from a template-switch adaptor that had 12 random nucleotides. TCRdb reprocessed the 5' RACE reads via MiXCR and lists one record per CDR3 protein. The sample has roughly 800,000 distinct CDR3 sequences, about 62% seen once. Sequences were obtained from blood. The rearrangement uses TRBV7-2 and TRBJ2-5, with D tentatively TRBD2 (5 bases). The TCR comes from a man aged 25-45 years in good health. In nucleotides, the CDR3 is TGTGCCAGCAGCTTAGAGAGATCGTTGGGAGAGCAGTACTTC. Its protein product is CASSLERSLGEQYF.